This record concerns one T cell receptor beta chain sequence. Antigen: not known. Clones were read by immunoSEQ multiplex PCR, and TCRdb kept only the in-frame ones, dropping some. This table holds over 50,000 clones, around 84% found once. This record comes from a study of PD-L1 blockade in urothelial cancer. Study-wide background: The year 2014 saw patients start atezolizumab, 1,200 mg intravenously every 3 weeks. Most patients, about 85% of the roughly 30, were males with bladder-origin cancer. Regarding the study as a whole: Blood clones associated with the tumor expanded more at 3 weeks in durable-benefit patients. Pretreatment blood TCR clonality under the median forecast improved survival.

Losses at the gene ends were 2 bases for V and 4 bases for J; bases not matched to a gene: 3. Germline values: CDR1 SQVTM, CDR2 ANQGSEA. This CDR3 contains 14 residues. The sequencing used PBMCs, collected around atezolizumab (anti-PD-L1) treatment. The clonotype originates from a man aged 45-65 years with urothelial cancer. J is TRBJ2-5 and V is TRBV29-1, with 11 bases fitting TRBD2. CDR3 amino acids: CSVETSGSGETQYF. CDR3 nucleotides: TGCAGCGTTGAAACTAGCGGGAGTGGAGAGACCCAGTACTTC.